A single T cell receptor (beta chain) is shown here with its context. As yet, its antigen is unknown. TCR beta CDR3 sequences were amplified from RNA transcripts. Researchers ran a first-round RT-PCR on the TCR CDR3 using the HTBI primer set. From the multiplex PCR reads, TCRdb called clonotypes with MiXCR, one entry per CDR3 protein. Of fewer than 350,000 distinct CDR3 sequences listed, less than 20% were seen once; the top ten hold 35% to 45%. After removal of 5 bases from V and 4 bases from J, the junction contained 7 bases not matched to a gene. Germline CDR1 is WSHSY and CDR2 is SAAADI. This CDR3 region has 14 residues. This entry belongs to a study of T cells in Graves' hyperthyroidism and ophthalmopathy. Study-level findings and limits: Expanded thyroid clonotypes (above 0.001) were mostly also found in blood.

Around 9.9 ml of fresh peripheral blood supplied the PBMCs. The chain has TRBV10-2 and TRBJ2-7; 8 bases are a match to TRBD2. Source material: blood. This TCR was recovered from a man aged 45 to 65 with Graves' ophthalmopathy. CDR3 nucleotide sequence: TGCGCCAGCAGTCTCTTAGCGGGGAGGTACGAGCAGTACTTC. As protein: CASSLLAGRYEQYF.